Listed here are 26 T cell receptor beta chains from one sample, sequenced in a study of response to subunit inactivated influenza vaccine. Each CDR3 protein gets one entry after TCRdb re-called the RT-PCR reads with MiXCR. The sample lists about 610,000 distinct CDR3 sequences; around 13% were seen once. The specimen comprised PBMCs from blood, sampled approximately 12 days after vaccination. These TCRs come from a man aged 50 or older who received an inactivated influenza vaccine.

Regarding this clonotype: A read error may produce the germline difference seen at one junction end. J is TRBJ1-2 and V is TRBV12-3 or TRBV12-4, with 7 positions matching TRBD1. This CDR3 is 13 amino acids long. The CDR3 sequence: CTSSPGQTYGYTF. The CDR3 DNA sequence: TGTACCAGCAGTCCGGGACAGACTTATGGCTACACCTTC.

V is TRBV5-1 and J is TRBJ2-4; 9 bases match TRBD2. Losses at the gene ends were 2 bases for V and 2 bases for J; bases not matched to a gene: 8. This CDR3 spans 17 amino acids. CDR1 and CDR2 from the germline V gene are SGHRS and YFSETQ. The CDR3 DNA follows: TGCGCCAGCAGCTTATCCCAGGCGGGGGGGCCCAAAAACATTCAGTACTTC. This gives the protein CASSLSQAGGPKNIQYF.

This clonotype was picked up a small number of times. The rearrangement joins TRBV6-6 to TRBJ2-7, with D tentatively TRBD2 (6 bases). The CDR3 has 12 residues. V lost 6 bases, J lost 6 bases, and 12 bases lay in between. Germline CDR1 and CDR2: MNHNY and SVGAGI (reference sequence). CDR3 coding DNA: TGTGCCAGCAGCCTGACTAGATCCGAGCAGTACTTC. Its translation is CASSLTRSEQYF.

This sequence joins TRBV20-1 and TRBJ2-3; D tentatively reads TRBD1 or TRBD2 (5 bases each). This CDR3 has 14 residues. The germline V gene encodes CDR1 DFQATT and CDR2 SNEGSKA (reference sequence). Between the trimmed V and J ends, which lost 1 base and 5 bases, there was a span of 13 bases. Here the CDR3 DNA reads TGCAGTGCTAGAGCCACAGGAAGCGGAGATACGCAGTATTTT. It is translated as CSARATGSGDTQYF.

Many counts were recorded for this clonotype. The chain is built from TRBV19 and TRBJ1-2; no clear D. V lost 7 bases, J lost 3 bases, and 9 bases lay in between. This CDR3 has 12 amino acids. Germline CDR1 and CDR2: LNHDA and SQIVND (reference sequence). The CDR3 protein is CASKGFDYGYTF. CDR3 nucleotides: TGTGCCAGTAAGGGTTTTGACTATGGCTACACCTTC.

This clonotype was detected only a few times. The chain is built from TRBV20-1 and TRBJ2-1, with 7 bases fitting TRBD2. Germline lookup yields CDR1 DFQATT and CDR2 SNEGSKA (reference sequence). V was clipped by 3 bases and J by 11 bases; unmatched bases: 7. The CDR3 runs 12 residues. Here the CDR3 reads CSARIAGVKQFF. CDR3 bases: TGCAGTGCTAGGATTGCGGGAGTGAAGCAGTTCTTC.

This clonotype was seen ten or more times. This chain joins TRBV5-1 and TRBJ2-1, with D uncertain. Germline lookup yields CDR1 SGHRS and CDR2 YFSETQ. V lost 3 bases, J lost 0 bases, and 10 bases lay in between. The CDR3 runs 15 residues. CDR3 DNA sequence: TGCGCCAGCAGCTCGACGACCGGCTCCTACAATGAGCAGTTCTTC. This codes for CASSSTTGSYNEQFF.

This rearrangement joins TRBV3-1 to TRBJ2-4; D may match TRBD1 or TRBD2 (5 bases each). This CDR3 has 14 amino acids. Deletions cut 9 bases from V and 8 bases from J, with 20 bases between. CDR1 and CDR2 (germline): LGHDT, YNNKEL (reference sequence). CDR3 coding DNA: TGTGCCAGTACCCGGGACCCGGTCGTGGACATTCAGTACTTC. Translation gives CASTRDPVVDIQYF.

The sample holds a few counts of this clonotype. The chain joins TRBV7-2 to TRBJ2-3; 7 nucleotides agree with TRBD1. This CDR3 comprises 13 residues. Trimming at V came to 3 bases and at J to 6 bases, leaving 3 bases not matched to a gene. Germline CDR1 SGHTA, CDR2 FQGNSA. CDR3 sequence reads: CASSFTGVDTQYF. For the CDR3, the DNA is TGTGCCAGCAGCTTTACAGGGGTGGATACGCAGTATTTT.

This clonotype was seen only a few times. The CDR3 nucleotides are TGTGCCAGCAGCCCACGCCGGGACAGGAACACCGGGGAGCTGTTTTTT. Translation gives CASSPRRDRNTGELFF. The chain combines TRBV7-3 with TRBJ2-2; 7 bases agree with TRBD1. Germline CDR1 and CDR2: SGHTA and FQGTGA. The J segment lost 1 base and the V segment lost 5 bases, leaving 7 bases of the junction unmatched. This CDR3 is 16 amino acids long.

This clonotype was counted ten times or more. The V and J genes are TRBV10-3 and TRBJ2-7, with D maybe TRBD1 (6 bases). V was cut by 0 bases and J by 5 bases, with 11 bases left in between. Germline loops: CDR1 ENHRY, CDR2 SYGVKD. The CDR3 runs 14 residues. CDR3 sequence reads: CAISESRRGHEQYF. The CDR3 DNA reads TGTGCCATCAGTGAGTCTCGCAGGGGCCACGAGCAGTACTTC.

This clonotype was observed a few times. The chain carries TRBV7-6 and TRBJ2-7; the D is unclear. Trimming took 0 bases from V and 7 from J, leaving 16 bases between them. The CDR3 spans 15 residues. CDR1 is SGHVS, CDR2 FNYEAQ, per germline. The chain's CDR3 is CASSLASSVLMEQYF. CDR3 in DNA: TGTGCCAGCAGCTTAGCGTCGTCCGTTTTGATGGAGCAGTACTTC.

This clonotype turned up a few times. J is TRBJ1-4 and V is TRBV10-3, with D possibly TRBD1 on 5 matching bases. Germline V CDR1 and CDR2: ENHRY, SYGVKD. Trimming removed 0 bases at V and 3 bases at J, with 8 bases between. This CDR3 comprises 15 residues. The CDR3 reads CAISESWGPNEKLFF. CDR3 bases: TGTGCCATCAGTGAGTCGTGGGGACCTAATGAAAAACTGTTTTTT.

This clonotype has just a few counts. V is TRBV12-3 or TRBV12-4 and J is TRBJ1-1; D not certain. V gave up 6 bases and J gave up 3 bases, with 11 bases separating them. The CDR3 consists of 13 residues. CDR3 residues: CASSFRVDTEAFF. The CDR3 DNA is TGTGCCAGCAGCTTCCGGGTGGACACTGAAGCTTTCTTT.

CDR3 DNA sequence: TGTGCCAGCAGCTTAGAAGGGGGACCCTCTGGAAACACCATATATTTT. Translation: CASSLEGGPSGNTIYF. The chain couples TRBV7-6 to TRBJ1-3; the D gene is possibly TRBD1 (6 bases). Germline-derived CDR1 and CDR2 are SGHVS and FNYEAQ. Trimming left V 1 base short and J 0 bases short, with 10 bases between. The CDR3 has 16 amino acids.

CDR3 protein: CASSSPSTGQETQYF. CDR3 in DNA: TGTGCCAGCAGCTCCCCGTCGACAGGCCAAGAGACCCAGTACTTC. The rearrangement uses TRBV7-9 and TRBJ2-5; D may be TRBD1 (6 bases). The CDR3 runs to 15 residues. The V gene lost 4 bases and the J gene lost 1 base, with 13 bases spanning the gap. Germline V lookup: CDR1 SEHNR, CDR2 FQNEAQ (reference sequence).

This clonotype was counted between two and nine times. The CDR3, as DNA: TGCGCCAGCAGCCAGGGGAGGGCGATCCCCTACGAGCAGTACTTC. It yields the protein CASSQGRAIPYEQYF. The V gene is TRBV5-1, the J gene TRBJ2-7; weak D call: TRBD2 (7 bases). CDR1 and CDR2 (germline): SGHRS, YFSETQ. Deletions cut 4 bases from V and 2 bases from J, with 16 bases between. CDR3 size: 15 residues.

This clonotype has a handful of counts. The V gene is TRBV20-1, the J gene TRBJ2-3; 14 bases match TRBD2. The CDR3 sequence is 16 residues long. V gave up 4 bases and J gave up 5 bases; unmatched junction bases: 8. Germline CDR1 reads DFQATT; CDR2 reads SNEGSKA (reference sequence). For the CDR3, the DNA is TGCAGTGCTACCACCGGGACTAGCGGGGGTCTAGATACGCAGTATTTT. Its translation: CSATTGTSGGLDTQYF.

The rearrangement uses TRBV24-1 and TRBJ2-2, with D possibly called TRBD1 or TRBD2 (5 bases each). CDR3 size: 21 residues. Germline values: CDR1 KGHDR, CDR2 SFDVKD. V lost 0 bases to trimming and J lost 4 bases, with 26 bases between them. The CDR3 DNA sequence: TGTGCCACCAGTGATTTGCAACCGGGACCAACCGCCTCGAGAGGCACCGGGGAGCTGTTTTTT. Amino acid sequence: CATSDLQPGPTASRGTGELFF.

This clonotype was detected ten times or more. The chain carries TRBV7-2 and TRBJ1-5; D gene uncertain. The CDR3 length is 12 residues. Trimming took off 4 bases at V and 3 bases at J, with 4 bases between the two ends. Germline loops: CDR1 SGHTA, CDR2 FQGNSA. This chain's CDR3 is CASSSYNQPQHF. CDR3 coding DNA: TGTGCCAGCAGCTCCTACAATCAGCCCCAGCATTTT.

This clonotype occurred a few times. The chain uses TRBV6-1 and TRBJ2-3; 9 bases align to TRBD1. This CDR3 comprises 13 residues. Germline V gene sequence: CDR1 MNHNS, CDR2 SASEGT. Trimming took 6 bases from V and 6 from J; bases not matched to a gene: 4. In nucleotides, the CDR3 is TGTGCCAGCAGAACAGGGGGCGAGGATACGCAGTATTTT. Residues: CASRTGGEDTQYF.

This clonotype showed up just a few times. The CDR3 DNA follows: TGCGCCAGCAGCCAGGACGGACTAGCGGGAGCGAAAGATACGCAGTATTTT. It encodes CASSQDGLAGAKDTQYF. The V and J genes are TRBV4-3 and TRBJ2-3, with 13 bases identical to TRBD2. CDR3 length equals 17 residues. Germline lookup yields CDR1 LGHNA and CDR2 YSLEER. Trimming cost V 3 bases and J 5 bases; bases outside gene matches: 8.

This clonotype was picked up a small number of times. V is TRBV12-3 or TRBV12-4 and J is TRBJ1-1; 7 bases map to TRBD1. Trimming took 5 bases from V and 4 from J; bases not matched to a gene: 4. CDR3 size: 13 residues. CDR3 sequence (DNA): TGTGCCAGCAGTGGACAGGTTGGCACTGAAGCTTTCTTT. Its translation is CASSGQVGTEAFF.

This clonotype came up a few times. CDR3 protein: CASSLRREAQETQYF. The DNA for the CDR3 is TGTGCCAGCAGTTTAAGGAGGGAGGCGCAAGAGACCCAGTACTTC. The J gene is TRBJ2-5, the V gene TRBV12-3 or TRBV12-4, with a tentative D call TRBD2 (6 bases). Trimming left V 2 bases short and J 2 bases short, with 12 bases between. This CDR3 comprises 15 residues.

Written as DNA, the CDR3 is TGTGCCAGCAGCTTCACAGGGGTCTTCTCTGGAAACACCATATATTTT. This translates into CASSFTGVFSGNTIYF. The chain couples TRBV5-6 to TRBJ1-3; 7 positions match TRBD1. CDR3 length: 16 amino acids. With 2 bases clipped from V and 0 bases from J, the junction kept 5 bases outside the gene matches. CDR1 is SGHDT and CDR2 is YYEEEE in the germline V gene.

This clonotype has a handful of counts. J is TRBJ1-1 and V is TRBV5-6, with unresolved D. With 1 base removed from V and 2 bases from J, the gap between germline ends came to 12 bases. CDR1 is SGHDT and CDR2 is YYEEEE in the germline V gene. The CDR3 totals 15 residues. The CDR3 DNA is TGTGCCAGCAGCTTGTCCCCGGCGGCAAACACTGAAGCTTTCTTT. This sequence encodes CASSLSPAANTEAFF.